The 16 T cell receptor beta chains below come from one sample, sequenced in a study of shared clonotypes between healthy human individuals. The naive CD8 population came from CD45RO-negative cells selected for CCR7, without terminally differentiated effector memory CD45RA+ cells. Clones were sequenced by immunoSEQ multiplex PCR, and TCRdb holds only the in-frame ones, with some missing. The profile shows around 2,000,000 clones, over 85% of them singletons. Sequencing was performed on naive CD8+ T cells sorted from blood. These receptors all stem from a man aged 18 to 29 in good health.

The V gene is TRBV6-5, the J gene TRBJ1-2; D gene unclear. The CDR3 contains 14 residues. CDR1 and CDR2 (germline): MNHEY, SVGAGI. With 6 bases removed from V and 7 bases from J, the gap between germline ends came to 18 bases. DNA of the CDR3: TGTGCCAGCAGCCAACTCGGAACAGCCCTTGGCTACACCTTC. This codes for CASSQLGTALGYTF.

This clone was detected only once. Distinct nucleotide sequences in the sample also encode this CDR3. This rearrangement joins TRBV4-1 to TRBJ1-2, with a tentative D call TRBD1 (5 bases). V was cut by 0 bases and J by 0 bases, with 8 bases left in between. This CDR3 spans 15 amino acids. CDR1 and CDR2 from the germline V gene are MGHRA and YSYEKL. This CDR3 is CASSQEGLANYGYTF. DNA of the CDR3: TGCGCCAGCAGCCAAGAGGGGCTTGCTAACTATGGCTACACCTTC.

This chain uses TRBV6-1 with TRBJ2-7; D is unresolved. The CDR3 length is 12 residues. Trimming stripped 7 bases from V and 3 bases from J, with 10 bases between. Germline V CDR1 and CDR2: MNHNS, SASEGT. The chain's CDR3 is CASNKQDYEQYF. The DNA of the CDR3 is TGTGCCAGCAATAAGCAAGACTACGAGCAGTACTTC.

The gene calls are TRBV5-1 and TRBJ2-7; 8 bases are shared with TRBD1. The length of the CDR3 is 14 residues. Germline-derived CDR1 and CDR2 are SGHRS and YFSETQ. Trimming cost V 4 bases and J 4 bases; bases outside gene matches: 7. CDR3 amino acids: CASSPRDRLYEQYF. The DNA of the CDR3 is TGCGCCAGCAGCCCGCGGGACAGGCTGTACGAGCAGTACTTC.

The rearrangement joins TRBV29-1 to TRBJ2-7, with 10 positions matching TRBD1. CDR1 and CDR2 (germline): SQVTM, ANQGSEA. The CDR3 runs to 13 residues. Trimming removed 6 bases from V and 6 bases from J; junction bases left unmatched: 8. CDR3 protein: CSVARQGAGEQYF. The CDR3 bases are TGCAGCGTGGCGCGACAGGGGGCTGGCGAGCAGTACTTC.

The CDR3 sequence is CASSFGGYDTQYF. CDR3 nucleotides: TGTGCCAGCAGTTTTGGCGGATACGATACGCAGTATTTT. The chain uses TRBV6-5 and TRBJ2-3; D not resolved. The germline V gene encodes CDR1 MNHEY and CDR2 SVGAGI. CDR3 size: 13 residues. V shed 4 bases and J shed 6 bases, with 11 bases lying between them.

CDR3 sequence reads: CASTLGVGETQYF. The CDR3 bases are TGTGCCAGCACCCTGGGGGTGGGAGAGACCCAGTACTTC. The V call is TRBV27, the J call TRBJ2-5; D possibly uses TRBD1 or TRBD2 (5 bases each). The germline CDR1 and CDR2 sequences are MNHEY and SMNVEV (reference sequence). This CDR3 contains 13 residues. V lost 7 bases to trimming and J lost 4 bases, with 13 bases between them.

Notes on this clone: Other DNA sequences of this sample code for an identical CDR3. The CDR3 bases are TGCGCCAGCAGCTCGACAGGGCCGAATGAGCAGTTCTTC. Amino acids: CASSSTGPNEQFF. This chain connects TRBV5-1 to TRBJ2-1, with TRBD1 matching 7 bases. V lost 3 bases to trimming and J lost 7 bases; unmatched junction nucleotides: 4. The CDR3 spans 13 residues. The V gene's germline CDR1 is SGHRS and CDR2 YFSETQ.

The chain couples TRBV6-6 to TRBJ1-1; D gene ambiguous. Germline V gene lookup returns CDR1 MNHNY and CDR2 SVGAGI (reference sequence). V lost 7 bases to trimming and J lost 5 bases, with 11 bases between them. The CDR3 has 12 amino acids. This CDR3 reads CASTPRATEAFF. CDR3 DNA sequence: TGTGCCAGCACCCCCCGGGCTACTGAAGCTTTCTTT.

The chain has TRBV11-2 and TRBJ1-6; 7 bases agree with TRBD1. The V gene's germline CDR1 is SGHAT and CDR2 FQNNGV. The V and J ends lost 4 bases and 6 bases, in that order; junction bases with no gene match: 9. CDR3 size: 16 residues. DNA for the CDR3: TGTGCCAGCAGCTCCAAGATACAGGGGTCTAATTCACCCCTCCACTTT. Its translation is CASSSKIQGSNSPLHF.

For the CDR3, the DNA is TGCGCCAGCAGCGCATACAGGGCTCTCGAGGCGCAGTTCTTC. Its protein product is CASSAYRALEAQFF. The rearrangement uses TRBV5-1 and TRBJ2-1, with TRBD1 as a possible D gene (6 bases). Deletions cut 4 bases from V and 12 bases from J, with 20 bases between. The length of the CDR3 is 14 residues. Germline lookup yields CDR1 SGHRS and CDR2 YFSETQ.

The chain combines TRBV6-1 with TRBJ2-2; possibly TRBD1 for D (6 bases). The germline gives CDR1 MNHNS, CDR2 SASEGT. The CDR3 contains 14 residues. Between the trimmed V and J ends, which lost 10 bases and 4 bases, there was a span of 16 bases. The CDR3 loop is CATLPGHITGELFF. CDR3 coding DNA: TGTGCCACCCTTCCGGGACACATCACCGGGGAGCTGTTTTTT.

V and J are TRBV15 and TRBJ1-1; D might be TRBD1 (5 bases). Trimming took 0 bases from V and 0 from J, leaving 11 bases between them. The germline gives CDR1 LNHNV, CDR2 YYDKDF (reference sequence). CDR3 length: 16 residues. The CDR3: CATSRDRAGMNTEAFF. CDR3 sequence (DNA): TGTGCCACCAGCAGAGATCGGGCAGGGATGAACACTGAAGCTTTCTTT.

As regards this clone: Other DNA sequences in this specimen translate into the identical CDR3. The chain has TRBV4-1 and TRBJ1-5; D is ambiguous. CDR1 is MGHRA, CDR2 YSYEKL, per germline. Trimming pared 1 base from V and 4 bases from J, leaving 5 bases between. The CDR3 has 13 residues. CDR3: CASSQGPNQPQHF. CDR3 in DNA: TGCGCCAGCAGCCAAGGACCGAATCAGCCCCAGCATTTT.

The gene calls are TRBV30 and TRBJ2-1, with D hard to call. The CDR3 is 14 residues long. V was clipped by 3 bases and J by 0 bases, with 9 bases between them. Germline values: CDR1 GTSNPN, CDR2 SVGIG (reference sequence). The CDR3 bases are TGTGCCTGGAGGTCTTACAGCTCCTACAATGAGCAGTTCTTC. Amino acid sequence: CAWRSYSSYNEQFF.

The chain is built from TRBV18 and TRBJ2-7, with 10 bases lining up with TRBD2. In germline, CDR1 is KGHSH, CDR2 LQKENI. The ends lost 6 bases at V and 4 bases at J; junction bases unmatched: 12. The CDR3 loop spans 16 amino acids. The CDR3 loop is CASSPPKGLAIYEQYF. CDR3 sequence (DNA): TGTGCCAGCTCCCCCCCCAAGGGACTAGCGATATACGAGCAGTACTTC.